This T cell receptor beta chain was found in a study of cytomegalovirus exposure and HLA in healthy donors. Across the whole study: HLA-typed donors were the source of approximately 80 million unique TCRs, which an early data release held. Genotyping of roughly 400 donors showed that about 84% belonged to the Caucasian-associated ancestry cluster.

To note about this clone: Its specificity is not known.

This CDR3 is 16 amino acids long. The junction had 5 bases not matched to a gene; V was cut back by 5 bases and J by 5 bases. Germline V gene lookup returns CDR1 MDHEN and CDR2 SYDVKM. PCR was performed using 60 Vbeta and 13 Jbeta primers. Method: immunoSEQ multiplex PCR; TCRdb's copy keeps in-frame clones and lacks some. This sample has around 93,000 clones, with approximately 83% found just once. General study points: Near-uniform donor sequencing depth was presumed by presence/absence analyses. With further analysis later on, most CMV-associated TCR beta chains appeared HLA-restricted.

Sequencing used PBMCs. The chain carries TRBV28 and TRBJ2-5, with 16 bases that match TRBD2. The TCR sequence derives from a middle-aged man in good health and CMV-seronegative. This CDR3 reads CASSQGLAGGRETQYF. The CDR3 DNA is TGTGCCAGCAGTCAGGGACTAGCGGGAGGGCGGGAGACCCAGTACTTC.